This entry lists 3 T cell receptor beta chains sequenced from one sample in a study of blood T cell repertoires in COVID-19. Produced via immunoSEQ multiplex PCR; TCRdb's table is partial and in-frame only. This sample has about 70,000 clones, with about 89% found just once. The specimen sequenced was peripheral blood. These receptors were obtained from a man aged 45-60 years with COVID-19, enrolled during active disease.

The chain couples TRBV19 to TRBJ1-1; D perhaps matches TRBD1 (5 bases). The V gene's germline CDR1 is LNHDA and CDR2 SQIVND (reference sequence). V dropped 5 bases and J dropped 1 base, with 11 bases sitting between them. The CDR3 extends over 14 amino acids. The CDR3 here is CASSLGHQNTEAFF. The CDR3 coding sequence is TGTGCCAGTAGTCTGGGGCACCAGAACACTGAAGCTTTCTTT.

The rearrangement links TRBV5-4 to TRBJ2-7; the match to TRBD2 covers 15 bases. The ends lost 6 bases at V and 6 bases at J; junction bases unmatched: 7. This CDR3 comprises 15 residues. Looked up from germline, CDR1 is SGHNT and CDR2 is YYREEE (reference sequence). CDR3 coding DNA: TGTGCCAGCACCGTACCGGGACTAGCGGGAGGCGAGCAGTACTTC. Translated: CASTVPGLAGGEQYF.

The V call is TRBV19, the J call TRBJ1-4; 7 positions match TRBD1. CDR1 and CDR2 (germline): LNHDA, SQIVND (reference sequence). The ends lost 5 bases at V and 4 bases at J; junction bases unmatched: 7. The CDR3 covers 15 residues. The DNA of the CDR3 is TGTGCCAGTAGTTCCCGGACAGGCCGTAATGAAAAACTGTTTTTT. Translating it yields CASSSRTGRNEKLFF.